The 26 T cell receptor beta chains presented below share a single source sample, sequenced in a study of spatial heterogeneity in lung cancer. Findings and limits, study-wide: Counts that tracked tumor mutation counts were those of expanded intratumoral alpha and beta TCRs.

These receptors' antigens are unknown. The time point denotes: sample taken at primary tumor resection. TCRdb re-called the 5' RACE reads with MiXCR, one entry per CDR3 protein. The data show about 10,000 distinct CDR3 sequences, 12% seen once. The sample in question was lung tumor tissue, obtained at surgery. Receptors originate from a female donor with early-stage non-small cell lung cancer.

The J gene is TRBJ2-2, the V gene TRBV11-3; a possible D gene is TRBD1 (5 bases). Germline-derived CDR1 and CDR2 are SGHNT and YENEEA. The CDR3 totals 16 residues. V lost 5 bases to trimming and J lost 3 bases, with 16 bases between them. The CDR3 region is CASSHPAQGYTGELFF. CDR3 bases: TGTGCCAGCAGCCATCCGGCGCAGGGATACACCGGGGAGCTGTTTTTT.

The chain is built from TRBV21-1 and TRBJ2-5; TRBD2 is the table's D call, not checked against the DNA. TRBV21-1 is recorded as a pseudogene. The CDR3 contains 14 residues. The CDR3, as DNA: TGTGCCGTGGCACTCGACGCGGGGCAAGAGACCCAGTACTTC. Translating it yields CAVALDAGQETQYF.

This clonotype was observed many times. The chain joins TRBV24-1 to TRBJ2-1; perhaps D is TRBD1 or TRBD2 (5 bases each). The V end was cut by 5 bases, the J end by 0 bases, with 7 bases between. The CDR3 consists of 14 residues. Germline V CDR1 and CDR2: KGHDR, SFDVKD. The DNA for the CDR3 is TGTGCCACCAGTGGTGGGGGCTCCTACAATGAGCAGTTCTTC. Translation gives CATSGGGSYNEQFF.

This rearrangement joins TRBV4-3 to TRBJ1-4; 9 bases align to TRBD1. Germline CDR1 reads LGHNA; CDR2 reads YSLEER. V lost 3 bases and J lost 6; bases outside the gene matches: 5. This CDR3 is built from 15 residues. CDR3 coding DNA: TGCGCCAGCAGCCACGCCGACAGGGGGTATGAAAAACTGTTTTTT. Its protein is CASSHADRGYEKLFF.

About this clonotype itself: With a much larger clone just one base away, this may be a read error. The chain combines TRBV20-1 with TRBJ2-2; D gene unclear. Trimming removed 4 bases at V and 4 bases at J, with 10 bases between. The CDR3 is 13 residues long. CDR1 is DFQATT, CDR2 SNEGSKA, per germline (reference sequence). The CDR3 is CSAILSTTGELFF. DNA for the CDR3: TGCAGTGCTATCCTCTCAACCACCGGGGAGCTGTTTTTT.

There are a few counts of this clonotype. This chain links TRBV6-5 with TRBJ1-2; tentatively, D is TRBD1 (6 bases). In germline, CDR1 is MNHEY, CDR2 SVGAGI. V dropped 7 bases and J dropped 9 bases, with 18 bases sitting between them. The CDR3 is 13 amino acids. For the CDR3, the DNA is TGTGCCAGCACTTTCGGGGGGCTCTGGAGCTACACCTTC. Encoded protein: CASTFGGLWSYTF.

The chain is built from TRBV7-9 and TRBJ2-1; D is ambiguous. The CDR3 contains 14 residues. Deletions cut 4 bases from V and 8 bases from J, with 15 bases between. Germline values: CDR1 SEHNR, CDR2 FQNEAQ (reference sequence). The CDR3 DNA reads TGTGCCAGCAGCTCCAGGCCCGCGGTGGATGAGCAGTTCTTC. Translated, it gives CASSSRPAVDEQFF.

This clonotype was counted only a few times. This chain joins TRBV20-1 and TRBJ2-5; maybe TRBD2 (6 bases). The CDR3 runs 13 residues. Germline V gives CDR1 DFQATT, CDR2 SNEGSKA (reference sequence). Trimming took 5 bases from V and 4 from J, leaving 14 bases between them. Here the CDR3 reads CSAHRERGETQYF. The CDR3 nucleotides are TGCAGTGCTCACCGGGAGAGGGGAGAGACCCAGTACTTC.

This clonotype occurred many times. This sequence joins TRBV20-1 and TRBJ2-7; tentative D call: TRBD2 (6 bases). CDR1 and CDR2 (germline): DFQATT, SNEGSKA (reference sequence). V lost 5 bases and J 4 bases, leaving 12 bases between the germline ends. The CDR3 sequence is 12 residues long. CDR3 region: CSAGKAGYEQYF. The CDR3 DNA follows: TGCAGTGCTGGCAAGGCGGGGTACGAGCAGTACTTC.

The table lists this clonotype with many counts. V gene TRBV24-1 combines with J gene TRBJ2-3; 12 bases line up with TRBD2. V dropped 3 bases and J dropped 0; count of bases not matched to a gene: 6. The CDR3 totals 18 residues. Germline V gene data show CDR1 as KGHDR and CDR2 as SFDVKD. This CDR3 is CATSDHASGGESTDTQYF. CDR3 nucleotides: TGTGCCACCAGTGATCATGCTAGCGGGGGGGAAAGCACAGATACGCAGTATTTT.

Ten or more counts support this clonotype. The J gene is TRBJ1-1, the V gene TRBV27; TRBD1 aligns across 10 bases. Germline V gives CDR1 MNHEY, CDR2 SMNVEV (reference sequence). Unmatched junction bases numbered 7, after V lost 4 bases and J lost 11 bases. This CDR3 has 13 amino acids. CDR3 in amino acids: CASSYRQGAYAFF. DNA for the CDR3: TGTGCCAGCAGTTACCGACAGGGGGCTTATGCTTTCTTT.

The chain joins TRBV11-2 to TRBJ1-4, with 9 bases identical to TRBD1. CDR3 length: 14 amino acids. V shed 6 bases, J shed 7 bases, and the junction held 6 bases outside the gene matches. Germline CDR1 reads SGHAT; CDR2 reads FQNNGV. The CDR3 DNA reads TGTGCCAGCAGTTCACAGGGGGCGCGTGAAAAACTGTTTTTT. Translating it yields CASSSQGAREKLFF.

The chain links TRBV19 to TRBJ1-4; D unclear. This CDR3 is built from 14 residues. The ends were cut back, 6 bases at V and 0 bases at J, with 8 bases in the middle. Germline lookup yields CDR1 LNHDA and CDR2 SQIVND (reference sequence). The CDR3 region is CASRRFATNEKLFF. The DNA of the CDR3 is TGTGCCAGTAGAAGGTTCGCAACTAATGAAAAACTGTTTTTT. Full variable domain (missing parts from reference TRBV19 and TRBJ1-4): DGGITQSPKYLFRKEGQNVTLSCEQNLNHDAMYWYRQDPGQGLRLIYYSQIVNDFQKGDIAEGYSVSREKKESFPLTVTSAQKNPTAFYLCASRRFATNEKLFFGSGTQLSVL.

In its sample, this clonotype was seen a few times. The chain recombines TRBV20-1 with TRBJ1-5; the D is unclear. V lost 6 bases, J lost 6 bases, and 15 bases lay in between. From germline, CDR1 is DFQATT and CDR2 SNEGSKA (reference sequence). The CDR3 loop spans 13 amino acids. CDR3 DNA sequence: TGCAGTGCCTACGCCGGGGAGGGTCAGCCCCAGCATTTT. The encoded protein is CSAYAGEGQPQHF.

V and J are TRBV4-1 and TRBJ1-2; D is possibly TRBD1 (5 bases). The germline V and J ends were trimmed by 7 bases and 3 bases, with 21 bases remaining between them. Germline values: CDR1 MGHRA, CDR2 YSYEKL. The CDR3 consists of 16 residues. The CDR3 DNA reads TGCGCCAGCACTGGCCGGGACCCGGAGGGGTACTATGGCTACACCTTC. Translation: CASTGRDPEGYYGYTF.

The chain combines TRBV9 with TRBJ1-6; no clear D gene. The CDR3 is 15 residues long. Germline values: CDR1 SGDLS, CDR2 YYNGEE. The V and J ends lost 3 bases and 0 bases respectively, with 7 bases between them. The CDR3 DNA reads TGTGCCAGCAGCGGTGTGAGCTCCTATAATTCACCCCTCCACTTT. This gives the protein CASSGVSSYNSPLHF.

The gene calls are TRBV28 and TRBJ2-7; 8 positions match TRBD2. Germline assignment: CDR1 MDHEN and CDR2 SYDVKM. The J segment lost 0 bases and the V segment lost 5 bases, leaving 6 bases of the junction unmatched. This CDR3 is built from 15 residues. The DNA of the CDR3 is TGTGCCAGCAGTGGGGCCAGCGGGGGCTCCTACGAGCAGTACTTC. It translates to CASSGASGGSYEQYF.

This rearrangement joins TRBV9 to TRBJ2-2; 7 nucleotides line up with TRBD2. The ends lost 2 bases at V and 1 base at J; junction bases unmatched: 5. The CDR3 consists of 16 residues. Germline V CDR1 and CDR2: SGDLS, YYNGEE. CDR3 coding DNA: TGTGCCAGCAGCGTCAGAACGGGAGGGAACACCGGGGAGCTGTTTTTT. It yields the protein CASSVRTGGNTGELFF.

The sample holds a few counts of this clonotype. The rearrangement links TRBV2 to TRBJ2-7; 8 nucleotides line up with TRBD1. Germline CDR1 is SNHLY and CDR2 is FYNNEI. The V and J ends lost 4 bases and 2 bases, in that order; junction bases with no gene match: 10. This CDR3 region has 16 residues. CDR3: CASSGYNGQGAYEQYF. For the CDR3, the DNA is TGTGCCAGCAGTGGCTACAACGGACAGGGTGCCTACGAGCAGTACTTC.

This clonotype is labeled as medium-sized. The chain is built from TRBV4-2 and TRBJ1-5, with TRBD1 matching over 7 bases. This CDR3 has 17 residues. Unmatched junction bases numbered 9, after V lost 2 bases and J lost 2 bases. Germline V gene lookup returns CDR1 LGHNA and CDR2 YNFKEQ. For the CDR3, the DNA is TGTGCCAGCAGCCAACCTCGACAGGGCGTGGGCAATCAGCCCCAGCATTTT. This translates into CASSQPRQGVGNQPQHF.

In its sample, this clonotype was seen many times. The J gene is TRBJ2-3, the V gene TRBV20-1; D might be TRBD2 (6 bases). Deletions cut 0 bases from V and 0 bases from J, with 22 bases between. The CDR3 loop spans 19 amino acids. Per germline, CDR1 DFQATT and CDR2 SNEGSKA (reference sequence). Here the CDR3 DNA reads TGCAGTGCTAGAGATTGGTCAACTAGCCCTCGCTCTAGCACAGATACGCAGTATTTT. Translating it yields CSARDWSTSPRSSTDTQYF.

This clonotype was recorded at least ten times. The gene calls are TRBV30 and TRBJ2-2; TRBD1 might be the D (5 bases). The CDR3 runs to 16 residues. Per germline, CDR1 GTSNPN and CDR2 SVGIG (reference sequence). Trimming took off 2 bases at V and 5 bases at J, with 18 bases between the two ends. CDR3 residues: CAWSPPPTVKTGELFF. DNA of the CDR3: TGTGCCTGGAGTCCCCCCCCGACAGTTAAGACCGGGGAGCTGTTTTTT. Full variable domain (outside the CDR3, taken from reference TRBV30 and TRBJ2-2): SQTIHQWPATLVQPVGSPLSLECTVEGTSNPNLYWYRQAAGRGLQLLFYSVGIGQISSEVPQNLSASRPQDRQFILSSKKLLLSDSGFYLCAWSPPPTVKTGELFFGEGSRLTVL.

The chain links TRBV20-1 to TRBJ2-7; D is unclear. The CDR3 has 11 amino acids. Per the germline V gene, CDR1 is DFQATT and CDR2 is SNEGSKA (reference sequence). The V and J ends lost 4 bases and 3 bases respectively, with 7 bases between them. Here the CDR3 DNA reads TGCAGTGCTACAGCAGGCTACGAGCAGTACTTC. It specifies CSATAGYEQYF.

The rearrangement uses TRBV30 and TRBJ2-7; D is unclear. The V and J ends lost 0 bases and 3 bases respectively, with 9 bases between them. The CDR3 extends over 13 amino acids. Germline CDR1 is GTSNPN and CDR2 is SVGIG (reference sequence). CDR3 amino acids: CAWSVGTVYEQYF. The CDR3 coding sequence is TGTGCCTGGAGTGTCGGCACAGTCTACGAGCAGTACTTC.

The rearrangement uses TRBV29-1 and TRBJ2-2; tentative D call: TRBD1 (5 bases). Germline values: CDR1 SQVTM, CDR2 ANQGSEA. V was trimmed by 8 bases and J by 4 bases, leaving 14 bases between them. The CDR3 loop spans 13 amino acids. The CDR3 here is CSINQGGTGELFF. The CDR3 DNA reads as TGCAGCATAAACCAGGGTGGCACCGGGGAGCTGTTTTTT.

This clonotype was observed many times. The V and J genes are TRBV7-9 and TRBJ2-5, with D unresolved. The CDR3 has 13 residues. Germline assignment: CDR1 SEHNR and CDR2 FQNEAQ (reference sequence). V was clipped by 1 base and J by 1 base, with 4 bases between them. The CDR3, as DNA: TGTGCCAGCAGCTTAGAGACCCAAGAGACCCAGTACTTC. Translated: CASSLETQETQYF.